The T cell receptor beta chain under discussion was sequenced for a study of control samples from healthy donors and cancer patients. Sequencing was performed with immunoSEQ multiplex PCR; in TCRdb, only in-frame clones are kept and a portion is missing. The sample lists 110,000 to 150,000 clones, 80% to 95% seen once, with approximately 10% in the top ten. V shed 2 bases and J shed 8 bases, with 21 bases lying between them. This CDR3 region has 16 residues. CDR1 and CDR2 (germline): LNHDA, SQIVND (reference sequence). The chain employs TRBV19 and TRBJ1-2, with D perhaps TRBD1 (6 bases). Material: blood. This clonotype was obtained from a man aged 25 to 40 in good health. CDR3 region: CASSIRRTVMAAGYTF. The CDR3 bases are TGTGCCAGTAGTATACGGCGGACAGTGATGGCCGCGGGCTACACCTTC.